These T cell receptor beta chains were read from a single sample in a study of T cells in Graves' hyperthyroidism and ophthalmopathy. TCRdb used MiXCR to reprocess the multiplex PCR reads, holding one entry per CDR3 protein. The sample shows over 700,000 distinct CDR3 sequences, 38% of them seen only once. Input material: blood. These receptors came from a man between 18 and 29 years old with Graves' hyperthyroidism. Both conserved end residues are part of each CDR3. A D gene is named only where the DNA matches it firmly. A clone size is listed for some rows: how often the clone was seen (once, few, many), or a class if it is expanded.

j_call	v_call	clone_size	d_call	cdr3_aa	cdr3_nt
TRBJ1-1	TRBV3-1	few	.	CASSQTAEAFF	TGTGCCAGCAGCCAAACAGCTGAAGCTTTCTTT
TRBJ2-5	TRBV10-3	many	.	CAIIPGQETQYF	TGTGCCATCATCCCCGGCCAAGAGACCCAGTACTTC
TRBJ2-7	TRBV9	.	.	CASSVEQASSYEQYF	TGTGCCAGCAGCGTAGAGCAGGCCTCCTCCTACGAGCAGTACTTC
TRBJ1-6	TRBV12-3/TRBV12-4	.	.	CASRPRGTGSLPLHF	TGTGCCAGCAGACCGAGGGGCACAGGGTCGTTACCCCTCCACTTT
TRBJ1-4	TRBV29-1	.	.	CSVRWGGEEKLFF	TGCAGCGTTCGCTGGGGCGGGGAGGAAAAACTGTTTTTT
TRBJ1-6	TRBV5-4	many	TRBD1	CASSWTGVNSPLHF	TGTGCCAGCAGCTGGACAGGGGTTAATTCACCCCTCCACTTT
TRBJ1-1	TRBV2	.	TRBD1	CASSYGTGYAEAFF	TGTGCCAGCAGCTACGGGACAGGGTACGCTGAAGCTTTCTTT
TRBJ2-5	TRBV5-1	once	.	CASIEGNAGTETQYF	TGCGCCAGCATAGAGGGGAATGCAGGGACGGAGACCCAGTACTTC
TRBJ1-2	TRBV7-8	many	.	CASSLAGQGTGYTF	TGTGCCAGCAGCTTAGCTGGTCAGGGTACTGGCTACACCTTC
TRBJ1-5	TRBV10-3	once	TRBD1	CATRQGPNSNQPQHF	TGTGCTACCCGACAGGGACCTAATAGCAATCAGCCCCAGCATTTT
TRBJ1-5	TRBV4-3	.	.	CASSHRVLQPQHF	TGCGCCAGCAGCCACCGGGTACTACAGCCCCAGCATTTT
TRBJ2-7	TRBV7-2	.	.	CASSQEEGARTYEQYF	TGTGCCAGCAGCCAAGAAGAGGGAGCGCGAACCTACGAGCAGTACTTC
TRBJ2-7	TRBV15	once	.	CASPSPSAYEQYF	TGTGCTAGCCCCTCGCCTAGCGCCTACGAGCAGTACTTC
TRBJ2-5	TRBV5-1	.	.	CASSPQKVPQETQYF	TGCGCCAGCAGCCCTCAGAAGGTACCTCAAGAGACCCAGTACTTC
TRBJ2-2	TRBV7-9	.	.	CASSLAQTANTGELFF	TGTGCCAGCAGCTTAGCCCAGACCGCGAACACCGGGGAGCTGTTTTTT
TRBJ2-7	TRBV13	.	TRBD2	CASSPTLAGVLVEQYF	TGTGCCAGCAGCCCAACCCTAGCGGGAGTACTGGTCGAGCAGTACTTC
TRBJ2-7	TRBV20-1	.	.	CSASRQGIRDEQYF	TGCAGTGCTTCCCGTCAGGGGATTAGGGACGAGCAGTACTTC
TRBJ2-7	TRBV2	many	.	CASSEAGASNEQYF	TGTGCCAGCAGTGAAGCAGGGGCTTCCAACGAGCAGTACTTC
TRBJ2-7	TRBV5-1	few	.	CASSLFDHDEQYF	TGTGCCAGCAGCCTCTTTGATCACGACGAGCAGTACTTC
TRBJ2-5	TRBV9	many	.	CASSEQGRGETQYF	TGTGCCAGCAGCGAACAGGGAAGGGGAGAGACCCAGTACTTC
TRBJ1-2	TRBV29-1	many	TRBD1	CSVGDRGALANYGYTF	TGCAGCGTGGGGGACAGGGGCGCCCTAGCTAACTATGGCTACACCTTC
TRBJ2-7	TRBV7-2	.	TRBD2	CASSLVGGGAYEQYF	TGTGCCAGCAGCTTAGTCGGCGGGGGGGCCTACGAGCAGTACTTC
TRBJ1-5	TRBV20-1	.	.	CSAGGRVSNQPQHF	TGCAGTGCTGGGGGACGGGTTAGCAATCAGCCCCAGCATTTT
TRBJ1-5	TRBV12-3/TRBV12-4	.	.	CASSIEAANQPQHF	TGTGCCAGCAGTATAGAGGCGGCTAATCAGCCCCAGCATTTT
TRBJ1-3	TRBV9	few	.	CASSVNPEGGNTIYF	TGTGCCAGCAGCGTCAACCCTGAAGGGGGAAACACCATATATTTT
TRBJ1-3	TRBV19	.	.	CASSPRLPGNTIYF	TGTGCCAGTAGTCCCCGTCTCCCTGGAAACACCATATATTTT
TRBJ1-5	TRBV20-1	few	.	CSAEEDSNQPQHF	TGCAGTGCCGAAGAGGATAGCAATCAGCCCCAGCATTTT
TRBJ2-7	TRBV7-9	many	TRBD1	CASSGRQGTYEQYF	TGTGCCAGCAGCGGGCGACAGGGAACCTACGAGCAGTACTTC
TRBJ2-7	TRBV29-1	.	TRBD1	CSFDRGLFYEQYF	TGCAGTTTTGACAGGGGGCTCTTCTACGAGCAGTACTTC
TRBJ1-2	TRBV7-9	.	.	CASSPRGTGPYEQGDGYTF	TGCGCCAGCAGTCCTAGGGGGACGGGACCCTACGAGCAGGGCGATGGCTACACCTTC
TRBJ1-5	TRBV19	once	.	CASSPQGLGDQPQHF	TGTGCCAGCAGTCCCCAGGGACTCGGCGATCAGCCCCAGCATTTT
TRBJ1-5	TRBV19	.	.	CASTRLDSNQPQHF	TGTGCCAGTACCCGACTGGATAGCAATCAGCCCCAGCATTTT
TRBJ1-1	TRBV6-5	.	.	CASTPTPDTEAFF	TGTGCCAGCACTCCCACCCCAGACACTGAAGCTTTCTTT
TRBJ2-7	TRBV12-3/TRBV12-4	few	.	CASSLVVEVLYEQYF	TGTGCCAGCAGCTTGGTAGTAGAGGTCCTCTACGAGCAGTACTTC
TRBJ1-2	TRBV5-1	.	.	CASSLRGAPDYGYTF	TGCGCCAGCAGCTTAAGGGGCGCGCCTGACTATGGCTACACCTTC
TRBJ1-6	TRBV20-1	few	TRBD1	CSASPTGSSYNSPLHF	TGCAGTGCTAGTCCGACAGGGAGCTCCTATAATTCACCCCTCCACTTT
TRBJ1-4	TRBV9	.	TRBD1	CASGRQGGEKLFF	TGTGCCAGCGGTAGACAGGGAGGTGAAAAACTGTTTTTT
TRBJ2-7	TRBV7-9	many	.	CASSQRGTEQYF	TGTGCCAGCAGCCAACGAGGGACCGAGCAGTACTTC
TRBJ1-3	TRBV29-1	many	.	CSVPEGNTIYF	TGCAGCGTACCCGAAGGAAACACCATATATTTT
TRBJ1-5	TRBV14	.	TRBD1	CASSQGQGPRQPQHF	TGTGCCAGCAGCCAAGGACAGGGGCCCCGCCAGCCCCAGCATTTT